This T cell receptor beta chain stems from a study of CD8 T cells in Susac syndrome. Germline V gives CDR1 SGDLS, CDR2 YYNGEE. V lost 2 bases and J lost 4; bases outside the gene matches: 7. CDR3 length equals 15 residues. The authors reverse transcribed about 0.5 to 1 ug RNA with random hexamers. TCRdb called the immunoSEQ multiplex PCR reads again in MiXCR, with one record for every CDR3 protein. The data contain 160,000 or so distinct CDR3 sequences, about 92% of them singletons. The chain recombines TRBV9 with TRBJ2-7; 9 bases align to TRBD2. The specimen sequenced was CD4+ T cells from PBMCs. The sequence came from a human donor in good health. The CDR3 region is CASSVGGLADYEQYF. CDR3 DNA: TGTGCCAGCAGCGTCGGGGGACTAGCAGATTACGAGCAGTACTTC.